This section outlines one T cell receptor (beta chain) sequence together with its context. Blocking oligonucleotides added to a second nested PCR suppressed unpaired genes. TCRdb reanalysed the emulsion pairing reads using MiXCR and keeps one entry per CDR3 protein. The table shows roughly 38,000 distinct CDR3 sequences, with under 60% occurring only once. Paired alpha-beta TCRs of CD8+ T cells were analyzed by expanded emulsion RT-PCR. This record comes from a study of T cell repertoires in breast cancer. Whole-study context: Tumors, lymph nodes and blood came from breast cancer patients, plus healthy blood.

V shed 5 bases and J shed 4 bases, with 11 bases lying between them. The CDR3 is 13 residues long. Germline CDR1 and CDR2: MDHEN and SYDVKM. Specimen: CD8+ T cells. The V gene is TRBV28, the J gene TRBJ2-5; D might be TRBD2 (7 bases). The TCR was taken from a pool of human donors with breast cancer or a healthy control (not recorded which). In DNA form, the CDR3 reads TGTGCCAGCAGTCGAGGGGGGGGAGAGACCCAGTACTTC. Translated: CASSRGGGETQYF. The entire variable domain, with the rest obtained from reference TRBV28 and TRBJ2-5, is as follows: DVKVTQSSRYLVKRTGEKVFLECVQDMDHENMFWYRQDPGLGLRLIYFSYDVKMKEKGDIPEGYSVSREKKERFSLILESASTNQTSMYLCASSRGGGETQYFGPGTRLLVL.